The T cell receptor beta chain described here comes from a study of CXCR3-negative and CXCR3-positive naive CD8 T cells. Study summary: Every library held about 1.5 +/- 0.3 million TRB reads, and the total came to roughly 150 million.

UMI-labeled TRB cDNA libraries were prepared by 5' RACE. For each CDR3 protein, TCRdb gives one entry from its re-call of the 5' RACE reads, without DNA. The table gives around 56,000 distinct CDR3 sequences; the top ten clones make up about 0.43% of it. A CD45RO-CCR7+CD27+CD95- profile was what naive CD8+ T cells displayed. Germline V gene data show CDR1 as DFQATT and CDR2 as SNEGSKA (reference sequence). The CDR3 sequence is 12 residues long. J is TRBJ2-1 and V is TRBV20-1. This TCR derives from a human donor in good health. Some clones in this sample may be carry-over from other donors' samples. Sample: naive CXCR3- CD8+ T cells from blood. Subset indicated: CD45RO-CCR7+CD27+CD95- naive CD8+ T cells lacking CXCR3 (TNR3-). CDR3 sequence: CSALSSYNEQFF.